This TCR beta chain was profiled in a study of T cell responses to AZD1222 COVID-19 vaccine (dated by TCRdb to 2020 to 2023). The study in broad terms: AZD1222 recipients whose second dose came at about 4 weeks and those whose second dose came at about 12 weeks were combined into one group, since spike-specific TCR depth and breadth did not differ between the two schedules. TCR sequencing was performed for 230 to 250 trial participants, of whom 200 to 210 were given two doses of AZD1222 and roughly 25 were given two doses of MenACWY control vaccine. Trial participants were enrolled by age into subgroups of 18-55, 56-69 and 70-plus years, and around 140, 26 and 57 TCR-sequenced participants, respectively, were included in these subgroups. The research as a whole found: After two AZD1222 doses, both the breadth and the depth of spike-specific TCRs were significantly higher than at day 0 and than in MenACWY recipients. Participants were mostly white British, with more females than males. The authors suggested clonal diversity may have been underestimated. Nearly half of unique spike-specific TCRs reportedly recognized epitopes outside regions mutated in the B.1.351 and B.1.1.7 variants. CD4 TCRs associated with the vaccine covered the entire spike protein, and the dominant responses were in regions 160-218 and 743-854. The 56-69-year group was small, and its depth increase did not reach significance, likely because of low power. Only a handful of AZD1222 recipients were SARS-CoV-2 seropositive at baseline, limiting conclusions about previously exposed vaccinees. Because no samples from the day 14 peak response were available, repertoires could be characterized only after the peak T cell response.

The CDR3 regions of human TCRbeta chains were analyzed by immunosequencing. The authors' pipeline ran thus. Repertoire TCRs were checked for matches against a reference library of SARS-CoV-2-specific TCRs that had been generated using the MIRA antigen-specificity platform. Breadth was defined as the fraction of unique TCRs that were SARS-CoV-2-associated. Depth was defined as the fraction of total T cells that were SARS-CoV-2-associated. Using the MIRA data, every spike-specific TCR was mapped to the spike region that the TCR reacted to and assigned to either a CD4 or a CD8 class. Log10-transformed breadth and depth values were compared by one-way ANOVA with Sidak's multiple comparisons tests. TCRdb stores this immuneACCESS table with in-frame sequences only. Part of the clones is absent; in the studies checked, under half of the shortfall reflects unresolved V genes, and no reason is known for the rest. The DNA was the basis for D and trimming; V, J and clone size are from that table. The sample table contains 85,000 to 110,000 clones; only one count was recorded for roughly 88% of them. The ten largest make up approximately 22% of the sample.

About this clone itself: The specificity of this receptor is unknown. Base qualities were left out, and no much larger clone turns up one base away.

Taken with the paper, the label for time point translates to: baseline before first vaccination. The vaccinee samples were drawn from two UK trials, COV001 and COV002, one of which was a single-blind randomized controlled phase 2/3 trial testing AZD1222 (ChAdOx1 nCoV-19) in healthy adults. Trial participant PBMC samples were collected at day 0 and day 28 after the second dose for TCRbeta chain sequencing. Trimming takes 8 bases off V and 4 bases off J; junction bases not matched to a gene: 11. From its cysteine to its phenylalanine, the CDR3 spans 15 amino acids. Of all the DNA, just the CDR3 is kept, 45 bases in frame from base 1. CDR1 and CDR2, looked up from the germline V gene, are SNHLY and FYNNEI.

Sequencing used peripheral blood, obtained on day 0 of AZD1222 vaccination. The receptor was isolated from an adult in good health. The V gene is TRBV2 and the J gene is TRBJ1-3, and TRBD1 aligns with 7 junction nucleotides. The CDR3 region has the sequence CASLDRPGLGNTIYF. Here is the DNA: TGTGCCAGCCTGGACAGGCCCGGTTTAGGAAACACCATATATTTT.